This T cell receptor (beta chain) was sequenced during a study of identical twins. General observations from the study: Beta out-of-frame sequences displayed a weaker excess of sharing between twins.

In TCRdb, the 5' RACE reads were re-called with MiXCR into one record per CDR3 protein. The repertoire holds 1.5 million to 2 million distinct CDR3 sequences, with under 35% as singletons. This CDR3 has 13 amino acids. As regards this clonotype: What it binds is unknown.

The material sequenced was cord blood. The chain has TRBV21-1 and TRBJ2-5. TRBV21-1 is described as a pseudogene. This sequence was found in a newborn girl in good health. CDR3 nucleotide sequence: TGTGCCAGCAGCAAACGTCTGGTCGAGACCCAGTACTTC. It is translated as CASSKRLVETQYF.